This T cell receptor (beta chain) was found in a study of T cell responses to AZD1222 COVID-19 vaccine. At the level of the study: Pooling was applied to second doses at about 4 or about 12 weeks. Findings and caveats of the study: Baseline seropositives among AZD1222 recipients totaled only five to seven. Spike-specific TCR repertoires showed rising breadth and depth after two AZD1222 doses.

This clone was recorded only once. Its target is not known. The protocol was immunoSEQ multiplex PCR, while the TCRdb copy is restricted to in-frame clones and leaves out a portion. The table has 100,000 to 140,000 clones, under 95% seen once; the top ten hold 20% to 25%. This TCR was sampled from an adult in good health. Sample: peripheral blood, taken on day 0 of AZD1222 vaccination.

This CDR3 is CASRFGSNTEAFF. The CDR3 nucleotides are TGTGCCAGCCGCTTCGGTTCAAACACTGAAGCTTTCTTT. The chain joins TRBV12-3 or TRBV12-4 to TRBJ1-1; D uncertain. The CDR3 is made up of 13 amino acids. V lost 8 bases and J lost 2, with 12 bases in between.